This T cell receptor beta chain appears in the sequencing data of a study of cytomegalovirus exposure and HLA in healthy donors. Both 60 Vbeta primers and 13 Jbeta primers went into the PCR. Some clones are missing from TCRdb's copy, which holds only in-frame ones; the method was immunoSEQ multiplex PCR. The table includes 150,000 to 200,000 clones, roughly three quarters detected once. Per the germline V gene, CDR1 is MDHEN and CDR2 is SYDVKM. V lost 2 bases, J lost 8 bases, and 15 bases lay in between. The CDR3 runs 15 residues. This clone came up once. Its antigen remains unknown. Study observations and caveats: In an earlier analysis, most TCR beta V segments were productive about 87% or about 30% of the time.

This TCR derives from a woman aged 25 to 39 in good health and CMV-seropositive. The chain has TRBV28 and TRBJ1-4; TRBD1 might be the D (6 bases). The sample consisted of PBMCs. The CDR3, as DNA: TGTGCCAGCAGTTTAATAGCACAGGGCACCGAAAAACTGTTTTTT. Translated: CASSLIAQGTEKLFF. Based on the CDR3 plus reference TRBV28 and TRBJ1-4, the full variable domain is DVKVTQSSRYLVKRTGEKVFLECVQDMDHENMFWYRQDPGLGLRLIYFSYDVKMKEKGDIPEGYSVSREKKERFSLILESASTNQTSMYLCASSLIAQGTEKLFFGSGTQLSVL.